This TCR beta chain was found in a study of blood T cell repertoires in COVID-19. Study-level information: COVID-19 samples, acute and convalescent, were from the United States, Italy and Spain. From T cells, B-cell-depleted T cells, or PBMCs came the material, which was cDNA or gDNA.

Authors' processing steps: For nucleated cells, counts were estimated from reference gene primer amplification. Assay used: immunoSEQ multiplex PCR; TCRdb lists only in-frame clones, some missing. V and J calls and clone size are those listed in that table; D and trimming were worked out from the DNA. The sample consists of fewer than 200,000 clones, about 74% of them appearing once. V trimming: 2 bases; J trimming: 5 bases; junction bases outside the gene matches: 1. Looked up from germline, CDR1 is ENHRY and CDR2 is SYGVKD. The CDR3 is 14 amino acids. Input material: peripheral blood. The sequence was collected from a woman older than 75 with acute or convalescent COVID-19. The J gene is TRBJ1-5, the V gene TRBV10-3; TRBD1 matches 9 bases. CDR3 sequence: CAISEGTGHQPQHF. As DNA, the CDR3 is TGTGCCATCAGTGAGGGGACAGGGCATCAGCCCCAGCATTTT.